This is a list of T cell receptor beta chains from one sample in a study of OX40 agonist ivuxolimab in advanced cancers. Clones were sequenced by immunoSEQ multiplex PCR, and TCRdb holds only the in-frame ones, with some missing. The data show some 41,000 clones, roughly 86% seen once. The material sequenced was CD4+ or CD8+ T cells sorted from blood, taken in a trial of the OX40 agonist ivuxolimab. The receptors here all came from an adult with an advanced solid tumor such as melanoma, head and neck, liver or kidney cancer. The CDR3 runs from the conserved cysteine through the conserved F or W. D genes are given only for firm matches. Rows give clone size only sometimes, using once, few, many, or a class for an expanded clone.

d_gene | abundance | j_gene | v_gene | CDR3aa | CDR3nt
- | - | TRBJ1-6 | TRBV5-6 | CASSPRQSTLSPLHF | TGTGCCAGCAGTCCCAGACAGTCCACGCTCTCACCCCTCCACTTT
TRBD1 | - | TRBJ1-2 | TRBV6-6 | CASSRGQGDYGYTF | TGTGCCAGCAGCCGCGGACAGGGTGACTATGGCTACACCTTC
- | - | TRBJ2-7 | TRBV11-3 | CASSLVGGRTYEQYF | TGTGCCAGCAGCTTAGTGGGGGGACGGACCTACGAGCAGTACTTC
- | once | TRBJ1-4 | TRBV6-1 | CASSEKGFGSNEKLFF | TGTGCCAGCAGTGAAAAAGGTTTCGGCAGCAATGAAAAACTGTTTTTT
- | once | TRBJ2-7 | TRBV18 | CASSSGLGYEQYF | TGTGCCAGCTCATCAGGGTTGGGGTACGAGCAGTACTTC
- | - | TRBJ1-1 | TRBV20-1 | CSARAPPEAFF | TGCAGTGCTAGAGCCCCCCCTGAAGCTTTCTTT
TRBD2 | - | TRBJ2-3 | TRBV9 | CASSSRGLAGVTDTQYF | TGTGCCAGCAGCTCCCGAGGGCTAGCGGGGGTCACAGATACGCAGTATTTT
TRBD2 | - | TRBJ2-3 | TRBV7-9 | CASSTGLAGRSDTQYF | TGTGCCAGCAGCACTGGACTAGCGGGGAGATCGGATACGCAGTATTTT
TRBD2 | few | TRBJ2-1 | TRBV6-1 | CASSEALGRERVF | TGTGCCAGCAGTGAAGCGCTTGGGCGGGAGAGGGTCTTC
TRBD1 | - | TRBJ1-2 | TRBV6-6 | CASRRTGGETF | TGTGCCAGCAGGCGCACAGGGGGCGAGACCTTC
- | - | TRBJ1-4 | TRBV30 | CAWSVGVGNEKLFF | TGTGCCTGGAGTGTAGGTGTTGGGAATGAAAAACTGTTTTTT
- | few | TRBJ2-3 | TRBV28 | CASSLSARIHTDTQYF | TGTGCCAGCAGTCTGAGCGCCAGGATCCACACAGATACGCAGTATTTT
TRBD1 | - | TRBJ2-3 | TRBV13 | CASSPTWTGAADTQYF | TGTGCCAGCAGCCCAACCTGGACAGGGGCCGCAGATACGCAGTATTTT
TRBD1 | - | TRBJ2-7 | TRBV9 | CASRPGQSTYEQYF | TGTGCCAGCAGGCCGGGACAGAGCACCTACGAGCAGTACTTC
- | - | TRBJ2-3 | TRBV10-3 | CAISLGGTTQYF | TGTGCCATCAGCCTTGGCGGGACCACGCAGTATTTT
- | - | TRBJ2-7 | TRBV6-1 | CASSEFSYEQYF | TGTGCCAGCAGTGAATTCTCCTACGAGCAGTACTTC
TRBD2 | - | TRBJ2-1 | TRBV28 | CASSASEGGHYNEQFF | TGTGCCAGCAGTGCTAGTGAGGGAGGGCACTACAATGAGCAGTTCTTC
TRBD1 | - | TRBJ1-2 | TRBV7-8 | CASSSGQGKESYGYTF | TGTGCCAGCAGCTCAGGACAGGGGAAAGAGAGCTATGGCTACACCTTC
- | once | TRBJ1-4 | TRBV7-2 | CASSFRGVGEKLFF | TGTGCCAGCAGCTTCCGAGGGGTGGGTGAAAAACTGTTTTTT
- | once | TRBJ1-3 | TRBV29-1 | CSVPLGNTIYF | TGCAGCGTTCCCCTCGGAAACACCATATATTTT
- | - | TRBJ2-1 | TRBV14 | CASSQLNEPENEQFF | TGTGCCAGCAGCCAATTAAATGAGCCTGAAAATGAGCAGTTCTTC
TRBD1 | few | TRBJ2-1 | TRBV19 | CASSREGTVARGEQFF | TGTGCCAGTAGTAGGGAAGGGACAGTTGCCCGGGGAGAGCAGTTCTTC
TRBD1 | - | TRBJ1-4 | TRBV6-5 | CASSKTGQGVAKLFF | TGTGCCAGCAGTAAAACGGGACAGGGGGTAGCAAAACTGTTTTTT
- | - | TRBJ2-5 | TRBV28 | CASSLSRETQYF | TGTGCCAGCAGCCTGAGCAGAGAGACCCAGTACTTC
- | - | TRBJ1-5 | TRBV11-3 | CASSLEFWRNQPQHF | TGTGCCAGCAGCTTAGAGTTTTGGCGCAATCAGCCCCAGCATTTT
- | - | TRBJ2-7 | TRBV28 | CASRRSLIYEQYF | TGTGCCAGCAGGCGGTCCCTAATCTACGAGCAGTACTTC
- | - | TRBJ2-1 | TRBV11-3 | CASSLRNTEQFF | TGTGCCAGCAGCTTAAGGAATACTGAGCAGTTCTTC
TRBD2 | few | TRBJ2-7 | TRBV11-2 | CASSSSGSNYEQYF | TGTGCCAGCAGCTCTAGCGGGAGTAACTACGAGCAGTACTTC
TRBD2 | - | TRBJ2-7 | TRBV10-2 | CASSVGGKASAYEQYF | TGCGCCAGCAGTGTCGGGGGGAAGGCTAGCGCCTACGAGCAGTACTTC
- | - | TRBJ2-6 | TRBV11-2 | CASSSYTRRSGANVLTF | TGTGCCAGCAGCTCCTACACACGTCGCTCTGGGGCCAACGTCCTGACTTTC
- | - | TRBJ2-7 | TRBV18 | CASSVARGRAYEQYF | TGTGCCAGCTCGGTAGCACGTGGCAGAGCCTACGAGCAGTACTTC
- | - | TRBJ1-1 | TRBV18 | CASSATLTTEAFF | TGTGCCAGCTCGGCAACGTTGACCACTGAAGCTTTCTTT
TRBD1 | - | TRBJ2-7 | TRBV28 | CASSGQGQSPYEQYF | TGTGCCAGCAGCGGACAGGGCCAGAGTCCCTACGAGCAGTACTTC
- | - | TRBJ2-2 | TRBV7-2 | CASSSDSLNTGELFF | TGTGCCAGCAGCTCGGACAGCCTGAACACCGGGGAGCTGTTTTTT
- | medium-sized | TRBJ2-4 | TRBV2 | CASSGGVVAKNIQYF | TGTGCCAGCAGTGGGGGGGTAGTCGCCAAAAACATTCAGTACTTC
TRBD2 | once | TRBJ2-3 | TRBV4-3 | CASSHREGTDTQYF | TGCGCCAGCAGCCATCGGGAGGGAACAGATACGCAGTATTTT
TRBD1 | - | TRBJ1-2 | TRBV6-1 | CASRSRRTGVGGYTF | TGTGCCAGCAGGTCTAGGAGGACAGGGGTTGGCGGCTACACCTTC
- | - | TRBJ2-5 | TRBV15 | CATANVSQETQYF | TGTGCCACCGCTAATGTGTCCCAAGAGACCCAGTACTTC
TRBD1 | - | TRBJ2-7 | TRBV7-8 | CASSPRTGRQYF | TGTGCCAGCAGCCCCCGGACAGGGAGGCAGTACTTC
- | - | TRBJ2-7 | TRBV6-1 | CASKQGYEQYF | TGTGCCAGTAAACAGGGCTACGAGCAGTACTTC
TRBD1 | - | TRBJ1-1 | TRBV6-1 | CASRWTGGTGTEAFF | TGTGCCAGCAGATGGACAGGGGGCACCGGCACTGAAGCTTTCTTT
- | - | TRBJ1-1 | TRBV28 | CASTTPTEAFF | TGTGCCAGCACCACGCCCACTGAAGCTTTCTTT
- | - | TRBJ2-7 | TRBV18 | CASSPGCEQYF | TGTGCCAGCTCACCAGGCTGCGAGCAGTACTTC
- | once | TRBJ1-1 | TRBV11-2 | CASSYSGSTEAFF | TGTGCCAGCAGCTATTCAGGTTCCACTGAAGCTTTCTTT
TRBD1 | - | TRBJ1-2 | TRBV10-3 | CAISVGGQGAGYTF | TGTGCCATCAGTGTTGGAGGACAGGGGGCTGGCTACACCTTC